The clone carrying this T cell receptor (beta chain) occurred once. Its specificity is not known. The data were obtained in a study of cytomegalovirus exposure and HLA in healthy donors. On the study more broadly: Earlier sequencing of about 179 million T cells yielded approximately 120 million unique TCR beta sequences.

The PCR had 60 Vbeta and 13 Jbeta primers. Clones were sequenced by immunoSEQ multiplex PCR, and TCRdb holds only the in-frame ones, with some missing. The sample carries hundreds of thousands of clones, around 89% recorded once. Unmatched junction bases numbered 6, after V lost 5 bases and J lost 8 bases. CDR1 and CDR2 from the germline V gene are SGHRS and YFSETQ. The CDR3 runs to 12 residues. Study-wide results and limits: Later on, an analysis tied 15,000 to 20,000 TCR beta sequences to HLA alleles at 0.05 false discovery rate. Researchers counted about 150 TCR beta chains as cytomegalovirus-associated. Later examination showed HLA-associated TCR beta chains had greater clonal expansion than equally common others.

The sequence came from a woman younger than 35 in good health and CMV-seronegative. This sequence joins TRBV5-1 and TRBJ1-2; 7 bases agree with TRBD1. The sequenced material came from PBMCs. The DNA of the CDR3 is TGCGCCAGCAGTGGACAGGTGGAAGGCTACACCTTC. It translates to CASSGQVEGYTF. The full variable domain, completed using reference TRBV5-1 and TRBJ1-2, is KAGVTQTPRYLIKTRGQQVTLSCSPISGHRSVSWYQQTPGQGLQFLFEYFSETQRNKGNFPGRFSGRQFSNSRSEMNVSTLELGDSALYLCASSGQVEGYTFGSGTRLTVV.